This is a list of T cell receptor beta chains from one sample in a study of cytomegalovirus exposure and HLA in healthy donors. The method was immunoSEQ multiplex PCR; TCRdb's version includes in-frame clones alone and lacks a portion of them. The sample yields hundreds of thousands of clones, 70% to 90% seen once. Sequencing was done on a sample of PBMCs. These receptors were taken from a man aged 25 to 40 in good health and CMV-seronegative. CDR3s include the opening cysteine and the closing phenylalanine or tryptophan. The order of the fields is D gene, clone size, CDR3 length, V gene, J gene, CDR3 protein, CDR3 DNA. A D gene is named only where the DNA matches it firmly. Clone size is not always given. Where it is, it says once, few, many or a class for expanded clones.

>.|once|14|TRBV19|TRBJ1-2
CASSRAVQGYGYTF
TGTGCCAGTAGCCGGGCGGTACAGGGCTATGGCTACACCTTC
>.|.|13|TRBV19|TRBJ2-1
CASNTGSYNEQFF
TGTGCCAGTAATACAGGCTCCTACAATGAGCAGTTCTTC
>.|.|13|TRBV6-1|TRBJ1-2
CASRATVLYGYTF
TGTGCCAGCAGGGCGACAGTCCTCTATGGCTACACCTTC
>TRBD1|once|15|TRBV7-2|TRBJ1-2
CASSTTGGEGYGYTF
TGTGCCAGCAGCACCACAGGGGGCGAGGGCTATGGCTACACCTTC
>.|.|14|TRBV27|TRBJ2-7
CASSLKPGTYEQYF
TGTGCCAGCAGTTTAAAGCCCGGGACCTACGAGCAGTACTTC
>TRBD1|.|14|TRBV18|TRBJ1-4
CASSIGQGSEKLFF
TGTGCCAGCTCGATCGGACAGGGGAGTGAAAAACTGTTTTTT
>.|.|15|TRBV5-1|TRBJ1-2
CASSQSGGSNYGYTF
TGCGCCAGCAGCCAATCCGGGGGATCTAACTATGGCTACACCTTC
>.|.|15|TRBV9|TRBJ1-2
CASSVVGGSGYGYTF
TGTGCCAGCAGCGTAGTGGGAGGGAGCGGCTATGGCTACACCTTC
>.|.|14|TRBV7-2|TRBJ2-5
CASSFPGFQETQYF
TGTGCCAGCAGCTTCCCCGGGTTCCAAGAGACCCAGTACTTC
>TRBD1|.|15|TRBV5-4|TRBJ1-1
CASSLAGTGNTEAFF
TGTGCCAGCAGCTTGGCAGGGACAGGGAACACTGAAGCTTTCTTT
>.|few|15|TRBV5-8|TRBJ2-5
CASSSIQGSLATQYF
TGTGCCAGCAGCTCAATCCAGGGTTCTTTAGCGACCCAGTACTTC
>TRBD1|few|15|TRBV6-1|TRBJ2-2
CASSEQGAGTGELFF
TGTGCCAGCAGTGAACAGGGGGCCGGCACCGGGGAGCTGTTTTTT
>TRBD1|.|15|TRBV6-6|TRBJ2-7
CASNNYGTESYEQYF
TGTGCCAGCAATAATTACGGGACAGAATCCTACGAGCAGTACTTC
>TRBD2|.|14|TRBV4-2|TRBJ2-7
CASSGVGTSYEQYF
TGTGCCAGCAGTGGGGTGGGGACTAGCTACGAGCAGTACTTC
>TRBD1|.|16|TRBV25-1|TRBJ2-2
CASSEGQLIPTGELFF
TGTGCCAGCAGTGAGGGACAGTTGATCCCCACCGGGGAGCTGTTTTTT
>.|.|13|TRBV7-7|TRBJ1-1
CASSAYLNTEAFF
TGTGCTAGCAGCGCATACTTGAACACTGAAGCTTTCTTT
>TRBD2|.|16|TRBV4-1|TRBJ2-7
CASSQGIAGGPYEQYF
TGCGCCAGCAGCCAAGGGATAGCGGGGGGACCCTACGAGCAGTACTTC
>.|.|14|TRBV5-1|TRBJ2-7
CASSLGAPVDEQYF
TGCGCCAGCAGCTTGGGGGCCCCCGTAGACGAGCAGTACTTC
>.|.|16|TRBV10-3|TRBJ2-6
CAISESGGAGASVLTF
TGTGCCATCAGTGAGTCAGGGGGGGCTGGGGCCAGCGTCCTGACTTTC
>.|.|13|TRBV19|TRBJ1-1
CASSIWGGTEAFF
TGTGCCAGTAGTATCTGGGGGGGCACTGAAGCTTTCTTT
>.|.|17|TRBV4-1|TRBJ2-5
CASSQDFTWASRKTQYF
TGCGCCAGCAGCCAAGACTTTACGTGGGCTAGCAGGAAGACCCAGTACTTC
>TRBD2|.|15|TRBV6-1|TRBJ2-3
CASSPLAASTDTQYF
TGTGCCAGCAGCCCCCTAGCGGCTAGCACAGATACGCAGTATTTT
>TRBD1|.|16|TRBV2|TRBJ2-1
CASRLRPGQGTNEQFF
TGTGCCAGCAGGCTCCGCCCGGGACAGGGAACCAATGAGCAGTTCTTC
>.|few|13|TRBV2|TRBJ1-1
CASTLQGGGEAFF
TGTGCCAGCACGCTACAGGGCGGGGGTGAAGCTTTCTTT
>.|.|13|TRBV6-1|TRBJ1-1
CASGVGGGTEAFF
TGTGCCAGCGGCGTCGGCGGGGGCACTGAAGCTTTCTTT
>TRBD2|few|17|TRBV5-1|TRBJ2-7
CASSLDIGGTFSYEQYF
TGCGCCAGCAGCTTGGATATCGGGGGGACTTTCTCCTACGAGCAGTACTTC
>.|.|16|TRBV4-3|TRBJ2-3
CASSQGPGSSTDTQYF
TGCGCCAGCAGCCAAGGTCCGGGATCTAGCACAGATACGCAGTATTTT